This TCR beta chain is from a study of cytomegalovirus exposure and HLA in healthy donors. This clone was counted a few times. The CDR3 contains 16 residues. The V gene's germline CDR1 is SGHVS and CDR2 FQNEAQ. V shed 4 bases and J 4 bases; nucleotides not matched to a gene: 10. The PCR contained 60 Vbeta and 13 Jbeta primers. Data came from immunoSEQ multiplex PCR; TCRdb stores just in-frame clones and leaves some out. Of around 93,000 clones listed, approximately 85% are singletons. The V and J genes are TRBV7-8 and TRBJ2-5; 9 positions match TRBD1. The sequence came from a man under 40 in good health and CMV-seropositive. Sequencing was carried out using PBMCs. The CDR3 coding sequence is TGTGCCAGCAGCTCAGGACCGGGACAGGGCCGAGAGACCCAGTACTTC. Encoded protein: CASSSGPGQGRETQYF.